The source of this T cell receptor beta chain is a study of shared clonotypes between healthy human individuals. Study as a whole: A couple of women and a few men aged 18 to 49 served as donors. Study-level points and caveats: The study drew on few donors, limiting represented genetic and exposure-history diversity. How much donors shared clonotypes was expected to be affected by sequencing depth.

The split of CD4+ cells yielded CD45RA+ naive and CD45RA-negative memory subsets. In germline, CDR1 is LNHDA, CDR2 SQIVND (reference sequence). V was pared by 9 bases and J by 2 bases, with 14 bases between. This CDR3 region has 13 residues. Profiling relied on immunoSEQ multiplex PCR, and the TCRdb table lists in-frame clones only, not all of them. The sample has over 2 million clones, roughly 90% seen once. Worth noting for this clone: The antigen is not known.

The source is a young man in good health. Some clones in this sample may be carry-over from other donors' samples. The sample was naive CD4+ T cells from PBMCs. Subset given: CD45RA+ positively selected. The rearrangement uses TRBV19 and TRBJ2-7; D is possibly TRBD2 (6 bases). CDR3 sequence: CASSLGLAYEQYF. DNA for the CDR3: TGTGCCAGCAGCCTGGGACTGGCCTACGAGCAGTACTTC. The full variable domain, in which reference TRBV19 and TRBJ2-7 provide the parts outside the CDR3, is DGGITQSPKYLFRKEGQNVTLSCEQNLNHDAMYWYRQDPGQGLRLIYYSQIVNDFQKGDIAEGYSVSREKKESFPLTVTSAQKNPTAFYLCASSLGLAYEQYFGPGTRLTVT.